This TCR beta chain stems from a study of regulatory T cells in long-lasting Graves disease. On the study more broadly: Graves' patients who were just diagnosed had used antithyroid drugs for under 3 months.

The CDR3 spans 14 residues. V gave up 4 bases and J gave up 2 bases, with 9 bases separating them. Time point meaning: newly diagnosed GD, antithyroid drugs for less than 3 months. Isolated PBMC RNA provided the starting material for the TCR library. Diagnosing Graves' disease relied on the American Thyroid Association guidelines. In building TCR beta libraries, iRepertoire HTBI primers were used together with Arm-PCR of CDR3 regions. Via MiXCR, TCRdb re-called the multiplex PCR reads, giving one row per CDR3 protein. This repertoire shows roughly 440,000 distinct CDR3 sequences, around 15% found once; its top ten account for less than 30%. These data also featured in a second study, about T cells in Graves' hyperthyroidism and ophthalmopathy. That publication notes: The HTBI set primed first-round TCR CDR3 RT-PCR. Among clonotypes expanded in thyroid above 0.001, most were also found in blood.

This specimen consisted of peripheral blood mononuclear cells (PBMCs), obtained at new diagnosis, from a patient treated with antithyroid drugs. This TCR came from a woman under 30 with Graves disease. The rearrangement joins TRBV12-3 or TRBV12-4 to TRBJ1-5; the D is unclear. CDR3 sequence: CASSSSGGNQPQHF. CDR3 bases: TGTGCCAGCAGTTCCTCAGGAGGCAATCAGCCCCAGCATTTT.